This T cell receptor beta chain was recorded in a study of T-cell memory formation after mild COVID-19. A note on this clonotype: Its antigen is unknown.

TCRdb itself ran the 5' RACE reads through MiXCR, one entry per CDR3 protein. This sample has roughly 42,000 distinct CDR3 sequences, with about 7.3% found just once. Trimming cost V 1 base and J 2 bases, with 13 bases left between them. Germline CDR1 and CDR2: MNHNS and SASEGT. The length of the CDR3 is 16 residues. Overall study findings and caveats: Mainly CM and EM harbored the contracting CD4+ clones; mainly EMRA harbored the CD8+ ones.

The source material was PBMCs or a T cell subset sorted from them (not recorded which). The chain employs TRBV6-1 and TRBJ2-3, with D tentatively TRBD1 (5 bases). The clonotype comes from a man younger than 35 who had mild COVID-19 (a few samples of this study predate the infection). Cell type and time point are not known. The CDR3 DNA reads as TGTGCCAGCAGTGAAGGAAAATTACAGGCCACAGATACGCAGTATTTT. Its protein is CASSEGKLQATDTQYF.